Each of the 2 T cell receptor beta chains below was sequenced from the same sample in a study of blood T cells in healthy people across ages. Combining a sample-barcoded 5' primer with a J-beta primer mix, a second PCR ran for 7 to 11 cycles. TCRdb called the 5' RACE reads again in MiXCR, with one record for every CDR3 protein. The sample carries hundreds of thousands of distinct CDR3 sequences, around 28% recorded once. The specimen sequenced was blood. These receptors all come from a woman older than 75 in good health.

This clonotype was detected many times. The chain couples TRBV7-9 to TRBJ2-3; no definite D call. The V gene lost 2 bases and the J gene lost 11 bases, with 14 bases spanning the gap. This CDR3 has 13 residues. Germline lookup yields CDR1 SEHNR and CDR2 FQNEAQ (reference sequence). The CDR3 DNA reads as TGTGCCAGCAGCTTAAACACCCTAACGGGGCAGTATTTT. This gives the protein CASSLNTLTGQYF.

This clonotype has only a few counts. A clone one base away is much larger, so this may be a read error. The chain has TRBV7-9 and TRBJ1-2; D perhaps matches TRBD1 (6 bases). CDR3 length equals 16 residues. Germline V lookup: CDR1 SEHNR, CDR2 FQNEAQ (reference sequence). Trimming cost V 3 bases and J 0 bases, with 14 bases left between them. The DNA for the CDR3 is TGTGCCAGCAGCTTGGGACACCTTGGCTCTAACTATGGCTACACCTTC. Translation: CASSLGHLGSNYGYTF.